Listed below are T cell receptor beta chains from one sample, sequenced in a study of blood T cell repertoires in COVID-19. The method was immunoSEQ multiplex PCR; TCRdb's version includes in-frame clones alone and lacks a portion of them. The sample lists approximately 400,000 clones; around 90% were seen once. The sequencing sample was made of PBMCs or T cells enriched from blood (not recorded which). Source of these receptors: a woman aged 18-29 years who had recovered from COVID-19. Both conserved end residues are part of each CDR3. A D gene is named only where the DNA matches it firmly. Only part of the rows carry a size: once, few, many, or a class if the clone is expanded.

J gene	clone size	CDR3 length	D gene	V gene	CDR3 protein	CDR3 DNA
TRBJ2-1	once	13	.	TRBV27	CASSLGSGNEQFF	TGTGCCAGCAGTTTAGGGTCAGGGAATGAGCAGTTCTTC
TRBJ2-2	.	15	.	TRBV6-6	CASSYRQGGTGELFF	TGTGCCAGCAGTTACAGACAGGGAGGAACCGGGGAGCTGTTTTTT
TRBJ1-5	.	13	.	TRBV12-3/TRBV12-4	CASSLKGEQPQHF	TGTGCCAGCAGTTTAAAGGGGGAGCAGCCCCAGCATTTT
TRBJ2-3	.	15	TRBD1	TRBV18	CASAKQGERTDTQYF	TGTGCCAGCGCTAAACAGGGGGAGCGCACAGATACGCAGTATTTT
TRBJ2-7	.	14	TRBD1	TRBV27	CASSADRTSYEQYF	TGTGCCAGCAGCGCGGACAGGACGTCCTACGAGCAGTACTTC
TRBJ2-7	.	13	TRBD1	TRBV29-1	CSVVPGQHYEQYF	TGCAGCGTGGTGCCGGGACAGCATTACGAGCAGTACTTC
TRBJ2-7	.	16	TRBD1	TRBV5-4	CASSLGPGQGAYEQYF	TGTGCCAGCAGCTTGGGTCCCGGACAGGGGGCTTACGAGCAGTACTTC
TRBJ2-7	.	16	TRBD1	TRBV7-3	CASSHQDRLTYEHEYF	TGTGCCAGCAGCCATCAGGACAGGCTTACTTACGAGCACGAGTACTTC
TRBJ1-5	.	14	TRBD1	TRBV30	CAWTDRGGNQPQHF	TGTGCCTGGACTGACAGGGGAGGGAATCAGCCCCAGCATTTT
TRBJ1-1	.	14	.	TRBV6-5	CASRREARGTEAFF	TGTGCCAGCAGAAGGGAGGCGCGAGGCACTGAAGCTTTCTTT
TRBJ2-7	.	12	.	TRBV2	CASKYGSYEQYF	TGTGCCAGCAAGTACGGTTCCTACGAGCAGTACTTC
TRBJ2-5	once	14	TRBD2	TRBV6-5	CASSRVGGKETQYF	TGTGCCAGCAGTCGAGTCGGGGGGAAGGAGACCCAGTACTTC
TRBJ2-3	.	17	TRBD2	TRBV28	CASSLWAGGRGTDTQYF	TGTGCCAGCAGTTTATGGGCGGGGGGGCGTGGCACAGATACGCAGTATTTT
TRBJ1-3	.	13	.	TRBV7-8	CASSLEQRNTIYF	TGTGCCAGCAGCTTAGAACAGCGAAACACCATATATTTT
TRBJ1-3	once	13	.	TRBV29-1	CSVFDRSGNTIYF	TGCAGCGTTTTCGACAGATCTGGAAACACCATATATTTT
TRBJ2-4	.	20	TRBD2	TRBV4-2	CASSQDLTSGGALAKNIQYF	TGTGCCAGCAGCCAAGACCTGACTAGCGGGGGGGCTCTAGCCAAAAACATTCAGTACTTC
TRBJ2-3	.	16	TRBD2	TRBV4-1	CASSHLLAGFTDTQYF	TGCGCCAGCAGCCACCTACTAGCGGGGTTCACAGATACGCAGTATTTT
TRBJ1-2	.	14	TRBD1	TRBV5-6	CASSDSGTAYGYTF	TGTGCCAGCAGCGATTCCGGGACAGCATATGGCTACACCTTC
TRBJ1-5	.	15	TRBD1	TRBV27	CASSSGGNFNQPQHF	TGTGCCAGCAGTTCAGGGGGAAACTTCAATCAGCCCCAGCATTTT
TRBJ1-1	.	16	TRBD1	TRBV27	CASSPPPGGANTEAFF	TGTGCCAGCAGTCCTCCCCCAGGGGGCGCGAACACTGAAGCTTTCTTT
TRBJ2-7	.	12	.	TRBV30	CAWGPGAYEQYF	TGTGCCTGGGGCCCAGGGGCCTACGAGCAGTACTTC
TRBJ2-7	.	18	TRBD2	TRBV10-3	CAISESTLAGHSSYEQYF	TGTGCCATCAGTGAGTCGACACTAGCGGGGCACTCCTCCTACGAGCAGTACTTC
TRBJ2-3	.	15	.	TRBV15	CATSTQPDGANTQYF	TGTGCCACCAGCACTCAGCCCGATGGGGCTAATACGCAGTATTTT
TRBJ1-5	.	14	.	TRBV10-3	CAISAEGYNQPQHF	TGTGCCATCAGTGCGGAGGGGTACAATCAGCCCCAGCATTTT